This TCR beta chain is drawn from a study of cytomegalovirus exposure and HLA in healthy donors. In nominal health when sampled, donors likely had unrecorded immune exposures nonetheless. There are 13 residues in the CDR3. Looked up from germline, CDR1 is SGHAT and CDR2 is FQNNGV. V was pared by 7 bases and J by 1 base, with 10 bases between. With respect to this clone: What it binds is unknown.

PCR used 60 Vbeta primers and 13 Jbeta primers. Assay: immunoSEQ multiplex PCR; the TCRdb copy retains only in-frame clones and omits some. The table shows some 160,000 clones, with approximately 81% occurring only once. Broader study findings: TRBV6-2, TRBV6-3 and some other V segments were excluded as indistinguishable. HLA-A and HLA-B allele assignments for most subjects were reportedly predicted accurately using TCR beta sequences.

This clonotype was obtained from a man between 45 and 60 years old in good health and CMV-seropositive. The chain carries TRBV11-2 and TRBJ1-1; D perhaps matches TRBD1 (6 bases). Sample: PBMCs. The CDR3 DNA follows: TGTGCCAGCAATCAGGGGCCGAACACTGAAGCTTTCTTT. It is translated as CASNQGPNTEAFF.